The 21 T cell receptor beta chains in this list originate from one sample, sequenced in a study of blood T cell repertoires in COVID-19. Clones were read by immunoSEQ multiplex PCR, and TCRdb kept only the in-frame ones, dropping some. Altogether about 100,000 clones are present, around 79% being singletons, with the ten largest covering 20% to 25%. Sequencing was carried out using peripheral blood. These receptors came from a human donor in a cohort sampled during active COVID-19.

This clone was detected only a few times. The chain combines TRBV5-1 with TRBJ2-7, with TRBD2 as a possible D gene (6 bases). This CDR3 has 14 amino acids. Trimming stripped 3 bases from V and 2 bases from J, with 12 bases between. The germline V gene encodes CDR1 SGHRS and CDR2 YFSETQ. The CDR3 region has the DNA TGCGCCAGCAGCTGGGGACTCCAGGCCTACGAGCAGTACTTC. It encodes CASSWGLQAYEQYF. The full variable domain, rest sourced from reference TRBV5-1 and TRBJ2-7, is KAGVTQTPRYLIKTRGQQVTLSCSPISGHRSVSWYQQTPGQGLQFLFEYFSETQRNKGNFPGRFSGRQFSNSRSEMNVSTLELGDSALYLCASSWGLQAYEQYFGPGTRLTVT.

The rearrangement joins TRBV7-8 to TRBJ1-5, with 9 bases matching TRBD1. V gave up 5 bases and J gave up 6 bases; unmatched junction bases: 8. The CDR3 covers 15 residues. Germline V gene sequence: CDR1 SGHVS, CDR2 FQNEAQ. CDR3 amino acids: CASSQGQGIRQPQHF. In nucleotides, the CDR3 is TGTGCCAGCAGCCAGGGACAGGGTATTCGTCAGCCCCAGCATTTT.

V usage is TRBV5-6 and J usage is TRBJ1-1, with 8 positions matching TRBD1. Germline CDR1 reads SGHDT; CDR2 reads YYEEEE. The CDR3 spans 14 residues. J lost 3 bases, V lost 4 bases, and 5 bases had no gene match. The CDR3 nucleotides read TGTGCCAGCAGCCGGACAGGGATGGACACTGAAGCTTTCTTT. Its translation is CASSRTGMDTEAFF.

The rearrangement joins TRBV29-1 to TRBJ2-1; 8 bases are a match to TRBD2. V lost 0 bases, J lost 1 base, and 2 bases stayed unmatched. The CDR3 runs to 15 residues. Per germline, CDR1 SQVTM and CDR2 ANQGSEA. CDR3 loop: CSVEEGTRSYNEQFF. The CDR3, as DNA: TGCAGCGTTGAAGAAGGGACTAGATCCTACAATGAGCAGTTCTTC.

V usage is TRBV2 and J usage is TRBJ1-4; 7 bases map to TRBD1. Germline CDR1 and CDR2: SNHLY and FYNNEI. The CDR3 loop spans 14 amino acids. V shed 7 bases and J 4 bases; nucleotides not matched to a gene: 6. CDR3 residues: CASTSQGINEKLFF. The DNA for the CDR3 is TGTGCCAGCACCTCACAGGGGATTAATGAAAAACTGTTTTTT.

Only one count was recorded for this clone. The chain links TRBV5-1 to TRBJ2-7, with D possibly TRBD1 on 5 matching bases. This CDR3 spans 13 amino acids. The germline V gene encodes CDR1 SGHRS and CDR2 YFSETQ. Trimming cost V 4 bases and J 0 bases, with 8 bases left between them. The CDR3: CASSRTYSYEQYF. Here the CDR3 DNA reads TGCGCCAGCAGCCGGACATACTCCTACGAGCAGTACTTC.

The chain links TRBV19 to TRBJ2-5; possible D gene TRBD1, 6 bases. The CDR3 loop spans 12 amino acids. The V and J ends lost 9 bases and 5 bases respectively, with 13 bases between them. Germline V lookup: CDR1 LNHDA, CDR2 SQIVND (reference sequence). The CDR3 DNA is TGTGCCAGCAGGGGCTTTGGGGAGACCCAGTACTTC. Translating it yields CASRGFGETQYF. Combining the CDR3 with reference TRBV19 and TRBJ2-5 gives the whole variable domain DGGITQSPKYLFRKEGQNVTLSCEQNLNHDAMYWYRQDPGQGLRLIYYSQIVNDFQKGDIAEGYSVSREKKESFPLTVTSAQKNPTAFYLCASRGFGETQYFGPGTRLLVL.

This clone turned up a few times. DNA of the CDR3: TGTGCCAGCAGTTACGTCAACTCGGGGGGGGAGCTGTTTTTT. Translating it yields CASSYVNSGGELFF. This sequence joins TRBV2 and TRBJ2-2, with D possibly matching TRBD2 (5 bases). Trimming shortened V by 5 bases and J by 8 bases, and 15 bases separated the two germline ends. This CDR3 has 14 amino acids. Germline V CDR1 and CDR2: SNHLY, FYNNEI.

The chain links TRBV7-8 to TRBJ2-1; D is perhaps TRBD2 (6 bases). The CDR3 has 17 residues. Germline V gene data show CDR1 as SGHVS and CDR2 as FQNEAQ. With 5 bases removed from V and 5 bases from J, the gap between germline ends came to 22 bases. The CDR3 nucleotides read TGTGCCAGCAGCCCCCCCCGGGGCGGGGCGAATAACAATGAGCAGTTCTTC. It translates to CASSPPRGGANNNEQFF. The full variable domain, with the rest looked up from reference TRBV7-8 and TRBJ2-1, is GAGVSQSPRYKVAKRGQDVALRCDPISGHVSLFWYQQALGQGPEFLTYFQNEAQLDKSGLPSDRFFAERPEGSVSTLKIQRTQQEDSAVYLCASSPPRGGANNNEQFFGPGTRLTVL.

The V and J genes are TRBV21-1 and TRBJ2-3; the table's D call, TRBD2, has no DNA check behind it. TRBV21-1 is a known pseudogene. The CDR3 loop spans 17 amino acids. CDR3: CASSKEELQSSTDTQYF. CDR3 DNA: TGTGCCAGCAGCAAAGAGGAGCTTCAATCTAGCACAGATACGCAGTATTTT.

This chain links TRBV24-1 with TRBJ2-6; D remains unclear. Trimming took off 5 bases at V and 2 bases at J, with 12 bases between the two ends. The V gene's germline CDR1 is KGHDR and CDR2 SFDVKD. The CDR3 extends over 16 amino acids. CDR3 nucleotide sequence: TGTGCCACCAGTGGAGTCCACTCTGCTGGGGCCAACGTCCTGACTTTC. Protein product: CATSGVHSAGANVLTF.

This clone was recorded only once. The same CDR3 arises from other DNA sequences in this sample as well. The J gene is TRBJ2-7, the V gene TRBV5-1; D is perhaps TRBD1 (6 bases). Trimming took off 3 bases at V and 1 base at J, with 8 bases between the two ends. The CDR3 is 13 residues long. Germline CDR1 SGHRS, CDR2 YFSETQ. CDR3 protein: CASSSGQSYEQYF. The DNA of the CDR3 is TGCGCCAGCAGCTCAGGACAGTCCTACGAGCAGTACTTC.

The rearrangement uses TRBV12-3 or TRBV12-4 and TRBJ2-7; tentative D call: TRBD1 (6 bases). Trimming took 4 bases from V and 6 from J, leaving 7 bases between them. The CDR3 runs 11 residues. CDR3 protein: CASSYRVEQYF. DNA for the CDR3: TGTGCCAGCAGTTACAGGGTCGAGCAGTACTTC.

This sequence joins TRBV2 and TRBJ2-5, with TRBD2 matching 9 bases. J gave up 4 bases and V 4 bases, and 7 bases lay outside the gene matches. The germline V gene has CDR1 SNHLY and CDR2 FYNNEI. The CDR3 has 15 residues. CDR3 region: CASSALAGVPETQYF. The CDR3 nucleotides read TGTGCCAGCAGTGCACTAGCGGGTGTCCCAGAGACCCAGTACTTC.

This chain uses TRBV4-1 with TRBJ2-3, with D maybe TRBD1 (7 bases). V lost 2 bases, J lost 1 base, and 19 bases lay in between. From germline, CDR1 is MGHRA and CDR2 YSYEKL. The CDR3 consists of 18 residues. CDR3 nucleotides: TGCGCCAGCAGCCAACAGGAGGGGGCCTCTTTGGGCACAGATACGCAGTATTTT. The encoded protein is CASSQQEGASLGTDTQYF.

This sequence joins TRBV7-9 and TRBJ1-2, with 7 bases that match TRBD1. CDR1 and CDR2 from the germline V gene are SEHNR and FQNEAQ (reference sequence). The CDR3 length is 16 residues. After removal of 0 bases from V and 2 bases from J, the junction contained 6 bases not matched to a gene. The CDR3, as DNA: TGTGCCAGCAGCTTAGCCACGGGACAGCTGAACTATGGCTACACCTTC. It translates to CASSLATGQLNYGYTF.

This chain connects TRBV19 to TRBJ1-1; 11 bases match TRBD1. V lost 6 bases and J lost 4; bases outside the gene matches: 4. The CDR3 length is 14 residues. Germline CDR1 LNHDA, CDR2 SQIVND (reference sequence). CDR3 loop: CASSHGTGGTEAFF. The CDR3 region has the DNA TGTGCCAGTAGCCACGGGACAGGGGGCACTGAAGCTTTCTTT.

CDR3 sequence (DNA): TGTGCCAGCAGCCCCGAGGTGCGGACTGAAGCTTTCTTT. It encodes CASSPEVRTEAFF. V gene TRBV6-5 combines with J gene TRBJ1-1; D not resolved. Trimming pared 6 bases from V and 5 bases from J, leaving 13 bases between. The CDR3 has 13 amino acids. CDR1 and CDR2 from the germline V gene are MNHEY and SVGAGI.

The CDR3 DNA reads TGTGCCAGCAGTCCGAGGACTGGTGAACCCTACAATGAGCAGTTCTTC. Amino acids: CASSPRTGEPYNEQFF. J is TRBJ2-1 and V is TRBV28; TRBD2 might be the D (5 bases). Looked up from germline, CDR1 is MDHEN and CDR2 is SYDVKM. This CDR3 has 16 residues. Trimming pared 5 bases from V and 2 bases from J, leaving 16 bases between.

V gene TRBV30 combines with J gene TRBJ1-5, with no clear D. This CDR3 comprises 14 residues. V was trimmed by 6 bases and J by 0 bases, leaving 12 bases between them. CDR1 is GTSNPN and CDR2 is SVGIG in the germline V gene (reference sequence). The CDR3 nucleotides read TGTGCCTGCCTCCCTCGGGATAGCAATCAGCCCCAGCATTTT. Its protein is CACLPRDSNQPQHF.

This sequence joins TRBV5-1 and TRBJ2-7; D ambiguous. Germline CDR1 reads SGHRS; CDR2 reads YFSETQ. The length of the CDR3 is 12 residues. Trimming shortened V by 4 bases and J by 7 bases, and 12 bases separated the two germline ends. The CDR3 DNA sequence: TGCGCCAGCAGCCGCGAGCCCGGGGAGCAGTACTTC. This translates into CASSREPGEQYF.